These T cell receptor beta chains were read from a single sample in a study of neurological immune-mediated disorders. TCRdb reanalysed the 5' RACE reads using MiXCR and keeps one entry per CDR3 protein. The sample carries approximately 84,000 distinct CDR3 sequences, about 4% recorded once. The sequencing sample was made of PBMCs. Source of these receptors: a woman aged 60-75 years with multiple sclerosis. Each CDR3 is given with its conserved first and last residue. Fields, in order: J gene, V gene, clone size, CDR3 length, D gene, CDR3 DNA, CDR3 protein. D genes are given only for firm matches. Not all rows give a size; the values are once, few, many and, for expanded clones, a class.

>TRBJ2-5|TRBV7-9|many|14|-
TGTGCCAGCAGGCAGGGACGGTTCCAAGAGACCCAGTACTTC
CASRQGRFQETQYF
>TRBJ1-2|TRBV29-1|few|15|TRBD1
TGCAGCGTTGAAGAAGGAGGGACAGGGATCCATGGCTACACCTTC
CSVEEGGTGIHGYTF
>TRBJ2-2|TRBV9|many|20|-
TGTGCCAGCAGCGTCCAAACGTCTGAGGGGCTAGCCCTGGGCACCGGGGAGCTGTTTTTT
CASSVQTSEGLALGTGELFF
>TRBJ2-7|TRBV5-1|many|14|-
TGCGCCAGCAGCTTCGGGGACACTCTGGCCGAGCAGTACTTC
CASSFGDTLAEQYF
>TRBJ2-1|TRBV13|many|19|TRBD2
TGTGCCAGCAGCCCCAGTACTAGCGGGGGCCTCTCATTCTACAATGAGCAGTTCTTC
CASSPSTSGGLSFYNEQFF
>TRBJ1-2|TRBV18|many|15|TRBD1
TGTGCCAGCTCACCATTCGACAGGGGGCCCTATGGCTACACCTTC
CASSPFDRGPYGYTF
>TRBJ1-5|TRBV10-3|many|17|TRBD1
TGTGCCATCAGCGGGGGGAGACAGGGCGGCGGCAATCAGCCCCAGCATTTT
CAISGGRQGGGNQPQHF
>TRBJ1-1|TRBV9|many|16|TRBD1
TGTGCCAGCAGCGTAGGACAGGGAGAGGGGAACACTGAAGCTTTCTTT
CASSVGQGEGNTEAFF
>TRBJ1-2|TRBV15|many|13|-
TGTGCCACCAGCACACGGACAGCCGATGGCTACACCTTC
CATSTRTADGYTF
>TRBJ1-1|TRBV5-1|many|14|TRBD1
TGCGCCAGCAGCTTACAGGGGACGAACACTGAAGCTTTCTTT
CASSLQGTNTEAFF
>TRBJ2-5|TRBV12-3/TRBV12-4|many|16|TRBD2
TGTGCCAGCAGTTCGTCGACTAGCGGGGTTCAAGAGACCCAGTACTTC
CASSSSTSGVQETQYF
>TRBJ2-7|TRBV12-3/TRBV12-4|many|13|-
TGTGCCAGCAGGGCAGTGGGGACCTACGAGCAGTACTTC
CASRAVGTYEQYF
>TRBJ1-2|TRBV20-1|many|13|-
TGCAGTGCTAGTCTCCAGGGATGGGATGGCTACACCTTC
CSASLQGWDGYTF
>TRBJ2-1|TRBV5-1|many|15|-
TGCGCCAGCAGAACGACCTGGCAGGTCAACAATGAGCAGTTCTTC
CASRTTWQVNNEQFF
>TRBJ1-1|TRBV20-1|many|16|-
TGCAGTGCTAGAGATTGGGGGGCCGCTGAAAACACTGAAGCTTTCTTT
CSARDWGAAENTEAFF
>TRBJ2-4|TRBV6-5|many|14|-
TGTGCCAGCAGGGAGGGAGTAGCCAAAAACATTCAGTACTTC
CASREGVAKNIQYF
>TRBJ1-2|TRBV14|many|15|-
TGTGCCAGCAGCCAAGTTGGTGCCAACACCTATGGCTACACCTTC
CASSQVGANTYGYTF
>TRBJ1-6|TRBV12-3/TRBV12-4|many|13|-
TGTGCCAGCAGTTCCGGGGGGGATTCACCCCTCCACTTT
CASSSGGDSPLHF
>TRBJ1-5|TRBV7-8|-|16|-
TGTGCCAGCAGCTTAGAGGGCGGGCCTCGCAATCAGCCCCAGCATTTT
CASSLEGGPRNQPQHF
>TRBJ2-1|TRBV6-1|few|15|TRBD2
TGTGCCAGCGGGGCTAGGGCTAGCGGTAACAATGAGCAGTTCTTC
CASGARASGNNEQFF
>TRBJ2-1|TRBV3-1|many|15|TRBD1
TGTGCCAGCAGACAGGGGGGCCTCGAGAGGAATGAGCAGTTCTTC
CASRQGGLERNEQFF
>TRBJ2-1|TRBV11-2|-|15|TRBD2
TGTGCCAGCAGCTTTACTAGCGGGGGGGACAATGAGCAGTTCTTC
CASSFTSGGDNEQFF
>TRBJ2-3|TRBV7-2|many|14|-
TGTGCCAGCAGCTTAGTCGTGGGGTCAGATACGCAGTATTTT
CASSLVVGSDTQYF
>TRBJ1-4|TRBV10-2|many|12|-
TGCGCCATCAGGACTGGCTGGGGAAAACTGTTTTTT
CAIRTGWGKLFF
>TRBJ1-1|TRBV5-8|many|13|-
TGTGCCAGCAGCTTGGGGGGGAGCGCTGAAGCTTTCTTT
CASSLGGSAEAFF
>TRBJ1-1|TRBV5-1|many|13|-
TGCGCCAGCAGCCGAGAGGGGAACACTGAAGCTTTCTTT
CASSREGNTEAFF
>TRBJ1-2|TRBV4-1|many|15|-
TGCGCCAGCAGCCCGACGGGGGGGACCGGCTATGGCTACACCTTC
CASSPTGGTGYGYTF
>TRBJ2-3|TRBV4-1|many|18|TRBD2
TGCGCCAGCAGTAGACTAGCGGGTAGCCGAAGAAACACAGATACGCAGTATTTT
CASSRLAGSRRNTDTQYF
>TRBJ2-5|TRBV12-3/TRBV12-4|many|15|TRBD1
TGTGCCAGCAGTCTATGGACAGGGGGCGTGGAGACCCAGTACTTC
CASSLWTGGVETQYF
>TRBJ1-2|TRBV9|many|15|TRBD1
TGTGCCAGCAGCGTAGAAGGGGGCTGGGACTATGGCTACACCTTC
CASSVEGGWDYGYTF
>TRBJ2-2|TRBV2|many|15|-
TGTGCCAGCAGAGGGGACGGGGCGGTGGCCGGGGAGCTGTTTTTT
CASRGDGAVAGELFF
>TRBJ2-4|TRBV24-1|many|13|-
TGTGCCACCAGTGATCCCCCCGGGGACATTCAGTACTTC
CATSDPPGDIQYF
>TRBJ2-3|TRBV7-7|many|13|TRBD2
TGTGCTAGCAGCTTGGGACTACTAGATACGCAGTATTTT
CASSLGLLDTQYF
>TRBJ2-5|TRBV7-2|many|13|-
TGTGCCAGCAGCTTGACCTGGCAAGAGACCCAGTACTTC
CASSLTWQETQYF
>TRBJ2-1|TRBV5-1|many|13|-
TGCGCCAGCAGCTTTGCAGGGAACAATGAGCAGTTCTTC
CASSFAGNNEQFF
>TRBJ1-4|TRBV25-1|many|13|-
TGTGCCAGCAGTGTAACAGGGCTTGAAAAACTGTTTTTT
CASSVTGLEKLFF
>TRBJ1-4|TRBV4-1|many|17|-
TGCGCCAGCAGCTCCCTTCTTCAGGGGCCCCTCGAAGAAAAACTGTTTTTT
CASSSLLQGPLEEKLFF
>TRBJ2-1|TRBV3-1|many|13|-
TGTGCCAGCAGCCAGTCGACAGACAATGAGCAGTTCTTC
CASSQSTDNEQFF
>TRBJ1-1|TRBV6-6|many|15|-
TGTGCCAGCAGCCTACCTCAGGGCATGAACACTGAAGCTTTCTTT
CASSLPQGMNTEAFF
>TRBJ2-7|TRBV12-3/TRBV12-4|many|12|-
TGTGCCAGCAGCCCTAGCCCCTACGAGCAGTACTTC
CASSPSPYEQYF
>TRBJ2-7|TRBV19|-|14|TRBD1
TGTGCCAGTAGTATCGACAGGGGGTCCTACGGGCAGTACTTC
CASSIDRGSYGQYF
>TRBJ2-7|TRBV7-9|many|14|-
TGTGCCAGCAGTCTATTACAGGAGTTCTACGAGCAGTACTTC
CASSLLQEFYEQYF
>TRBJ1-1|TRBV6-5|many|14|-
TGTGCCAGCAGTTACTCGACGGTGGCCACTGAAGCTTTCTTT
CASSYSTVATEAFF
>TRBJ1-5|TRBV15|many|12|-
TGTGCCACCAGCGCAGGGGTTCAGCCCCAGCATTTT
CATSAGVQPQHF
>TRBJ1-5|TRBV18|-|15|-
TGTGCCAGCTCACCACCCCCGGGGGGGTATCAGCCCCAGCATTTT
CASSPPPGGYQPQHF
>TRBJ2-7|TRBV18|few|11|-
TGTGCCAGCTCACAGGACTACGAGCAGTACTTC
CASSQDYEQYF
>TRBJ2-5|TRBV20-1|many|12|-
TGCAGTGCTACCAAGGGACAAGAGACCCAGTACTTC
CSATKGQETQYF
>TRBJ2-5|TRBV15|many|12|-
TGTGCCACCAGCAGATCTCAAGAGACCCAGTACTTC
CATSRSQETQYF
>TRBJ2-7|TRBV29-1|many|15|-
TGCAGCGTTGAAGATACGGGTTCCCCCCCCTACGAGCAGTACTTC
CSVEDTGSPPYEQYF
>TRBJ1-5|TRBV20-1|many|13|-
TGCAGTGCTACGAAGGACAGTTTACAGCCCCAGCATTTT
CSATKDSLQPQHF
>TRBJ2-2|TRBV29-1|many|15|TRBD1
TGCAGCGTTGCCAGAGACAGGGGAGACACCGGGGAGCTGTTTTTT
CSVARDRGDTGELFF
>TRBJ1-2|TRBV7-8|many|15|-
TGTGCCAGCAGCTTAGCGGCTTCCGGGGGGCTTGGCTACACCTTC
CASSLAASGGLGYTF
>TRBJ1-1|TRBV7-6|many|11|TRBD1
TGTGCCAGCAGCCCGGGACAGGAAGCTTTCTTT
CASSPGQEAFF
>TRBJ1-4|TRBV20-1|many|10|-
TGCAGTGCTGCCTTGGAAAAACTGTTTTTT
CSAALEKLFF
>TRBJ2-1|TRBV20-1|many|14|TRBD1
TGCAGTGCCCACAGGGGGCCCTCCTACAATGAGCAGTTCTTC
CSAHRGPSYNEQFF
>TRBJ2-1|TRBV4-2|many|16|TRBD2
TGTGCCAGCAGCCAAGAACTAGCGGGGGACAACAATGAGCAGTTCTTC
CASSQELAGDNNEQFF